The 10 T cell receptor beta chains presented below share a single source sample, sequenced in a study of blood T cells in healthy people across ages. A J-beta primer mix and a sample-barcoded 5' primer were used in a second PCR of about 7 to 12 cycles. TCRdb recomputed calls from the 5' RACE reads with MiXCR, one row per CDR3 protein. The repertoire has approximately 760,000 distinct CDR3 sequences, around 25% of them found once; the top ten carry more than 8.5%. These data are also associated with another study on T cells of mothers and their children.

The sequenced sample consisted of blood. The origin of the receptors is a boy younger than 18 in good health.

This clonotype was detected only once. The gene calls are TRBV19 and TRBJ1-1; 9 positions match TRBD1. The length of the CDR3 is 15 residues. Germline V gene data show CDR1 as LNHDA and CDR2 as SQIVND (reference sequence). V gave up 4 bases and J gave up 5 bases; unmatched junction bases: 8. For the CDR3, the DNA is TGTGCCAGTAGTACCTCGGGGACAGGGATAACTGAAGCTTTCTTT. Translating it yields CASSTSGTGITEAFF.

In its sample, this clonotype was seen a few times. The rearrangement links TRBV29-1 to TRBJ2-2, with 10 bases matching TRBD1. The V gene's germline CDR1 is SQVTM and CDR2 ANQGSEA. V gave up 6 bases and J gave up 7 bases; unmatched junction bases: 8. The CDR3 consists of 14 residues. The CDR3, as DNA: TGCAGCGTCTTGGACAGGGGGTTGTACGGGGAGCTGTTTTTT. Protein: CSVLDRGLYGELFF.

In DNA, the CDR3 is TGCAGCGTCCAGAGCGGGGGGGCCGACGAGACCCAGTACTTC. It yields the protein CSVQSGGADETQYF. The rearrangement joins TRBV20-1 to TRBJ2-5, with TRBD2 identical over 10 bases. This CDR3 has 14 amino acids. Germline assignment: CDR1 DFQATT and CDR2 SNEGSKA (reference sequence).

The J gene is TRBJ1-2, the V gene TRBV27, with a possible D match to TRBD1 (5 bases). CDR1 MNHEY and CDR2 SMNVEV come from the germline V gene (reference sequence). There are 15 residues in the CDR3. V lost 3 bases to trimming and J lost 4 bases, with 15 bases between them. CDR3 in DNA: TGTGCCAGCAGTTTTTCAGCAGGACACCTCTATGGCTACACCTTC. This sequence encodes CASSFSAGHLYGYTF.

This rearrangement joins TRBV20-1 to TRBJ1-1; possible D gene TRBD1, 6 bases. Germline V gene lookup returns CDR1 DFQATT and CDR2 SNEGSKA (reference sequence). CDR3 length: 12 residues. V shed 5 bases and J shed 4 bases, with 11 bases lying between them. In DNA, the CDR3 is TGCAGTGCTCAGAGAGGGGGCACTGAAGCTTTCTTT. Residues: CSAQRGGTEAFF.

This clonotype occurred a few times. The V and J genes are TRBV15 and TRBJ2-1; D gene uncertain. Germline V lookup: CDR1 LNHNV, CDR2 YYDKDF (reference sequence). The CDR3 has 13 amino acids. V shed 0 bases and J shed 4 bases, with 4 bases lying between them. The CDR3 DNA is TGTGCCACCAGCAGAGAACGGTACAATGAGCAGTTCTTC. Translation gives CATSRERYNEQFF.

This clonotype showed up just a few times. This sequence joins TRBV4-2 and TRBJ2-7; D remains unclear. The CDR3 has 15 residues. CDR1 and CDR2 from the germline V gene are LGHNA and YNFKEQ. With 0 bases removed from V and 3 bases from J, the gap between germline ends came to 12 bases. DNA for the CDR3: TGTGCCAGCAGCCAAGATCTGGGTGGGATCTACGAGCAGTACTTC. Translating it yields CASSQDLGGIYEQYF.

A few counts support this clonotype. CDR3 DNA: TGCGCCAGCAGCTTGGTAGGCGCTGGAAACACCATATATTTT. Translated, it gives CASSLVGAGNTIYF. The chain is built from TRBV5-1 and TRBJ1-3; D gene uncertain. This CDR3 spans 14 amino acids. Trimming left V 0 bases short and J 2 bases short, with 6 bases between. Germline values: CDR1 SGHRS, CDR2 YFSETQ. Complete variable domain (other parts from reference TRBV5-1 and TRBJ1-3): KAGVTQTPRYLIKTRGQQVTLSCSPISGHRSVSWYQQTPGQGLQFLFEYFSETQRNKGNFPGRFSGRQFSNSRSEMNVSTLELGDSALYLCASSLVGAGNTIYFGEGSWLTVV.

This chain uses TRBV11-3 with TRBJ2-3, with D possibly TRBD1 on 5 matching bases. V was trimmed by 5 bases and J by 6 bases, leaving 15 bases between them. The V gene's germline CDR1 is SGHNT and CDR2 YENEEA. The CDR3 spans 14 residues. CDR3 nucleotides: TGTGCCAGCAGCCAAGAAGGGGATTGGGATACGCAGTATTTT. It encodes CASSQEGDWDTQYF.

The genes are TRBV9 and TRBJ2-2; 12 nucleotides match TRBD2. The CDR3 has 18 residues. Germline-derived CDR1 and CDR2 are SGDLS and YYNGEE. The V segment lost 2 bases and the J segment 0 bases; nucleotides outside the gene matches: 5. CDR3 in DNA: TGTGCCAGCAGCGTCCCGACTAGCGGGAGAGCGAACACCGGGGAGCTGTTTTTT. It yields the protein CASSVPTSGRANTGELFF. The full variable domain, in which reference TRBV9 and TRBJ2-2 provide the parts outside the CDR3, is DSGVTQTPKHLITATGQRVTLRCSPRSGDLSVYWYQQSLDQGLQFLIQYYNGEERAKGNILERFSAQQFPDLHSELNLSSLELGDSALYFCASSVPTSGRANTGELFFGEGSRLTVL.